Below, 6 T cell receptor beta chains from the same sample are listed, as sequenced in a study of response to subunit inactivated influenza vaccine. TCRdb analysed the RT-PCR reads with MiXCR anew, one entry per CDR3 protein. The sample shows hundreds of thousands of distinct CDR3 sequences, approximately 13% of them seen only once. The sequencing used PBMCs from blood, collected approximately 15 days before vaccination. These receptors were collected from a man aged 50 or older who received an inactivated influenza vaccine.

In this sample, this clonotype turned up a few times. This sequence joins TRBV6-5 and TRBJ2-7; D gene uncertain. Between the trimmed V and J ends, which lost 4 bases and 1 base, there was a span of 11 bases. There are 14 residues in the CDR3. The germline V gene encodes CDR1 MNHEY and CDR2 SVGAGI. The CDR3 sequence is CASSFSRQSYEQYF. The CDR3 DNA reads TGTGCCAGCAGTTTCTCTAGACAATCCTACGAGCAGTACTTC.

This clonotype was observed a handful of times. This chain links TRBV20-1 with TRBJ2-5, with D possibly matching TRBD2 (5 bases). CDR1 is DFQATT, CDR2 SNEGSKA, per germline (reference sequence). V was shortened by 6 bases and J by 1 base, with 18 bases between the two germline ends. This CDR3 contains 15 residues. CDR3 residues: CSAPIPGGGQETQYF. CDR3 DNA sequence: TGCAGTGCCCCCATACCAGGTGGAGGCCAAGAGACCCAGTACTTC.

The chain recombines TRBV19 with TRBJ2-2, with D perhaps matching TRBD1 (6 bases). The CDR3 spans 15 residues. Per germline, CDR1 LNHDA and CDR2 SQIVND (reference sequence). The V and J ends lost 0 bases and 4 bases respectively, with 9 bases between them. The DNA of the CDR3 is TGTGCCAGTAGTATAGAGACAGGAGGCACCGGGGAGCTGTTTTTT. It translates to CASSIETGGTGELFF.

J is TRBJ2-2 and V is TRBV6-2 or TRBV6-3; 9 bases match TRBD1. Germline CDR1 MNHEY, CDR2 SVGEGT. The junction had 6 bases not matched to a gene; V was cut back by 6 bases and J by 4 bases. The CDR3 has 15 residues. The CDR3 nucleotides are TGTGCCAGCAGGGATGGACAGGGGAGCACCGGGGAGCTGTTTTTT. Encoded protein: CASRDGQGSTGELFF.

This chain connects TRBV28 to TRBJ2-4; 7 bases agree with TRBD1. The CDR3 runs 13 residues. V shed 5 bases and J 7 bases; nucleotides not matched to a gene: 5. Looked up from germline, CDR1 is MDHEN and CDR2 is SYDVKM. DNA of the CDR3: TGTGCCAGCAGTCGGACAGGTCAGAACATTCAGTACTTC. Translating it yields CASSRTGQNIQYF. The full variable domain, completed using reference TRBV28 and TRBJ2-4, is DVKVTQSSRYLVKRTGEKVFLECVQDMDHENMFWYRQDPGLGLRLIYFSYDVKMKEKGDIPEGYSVSREKKERFSLILESASTNQTSMYLCASSRTGQNIQYFGAGTRLSVL.

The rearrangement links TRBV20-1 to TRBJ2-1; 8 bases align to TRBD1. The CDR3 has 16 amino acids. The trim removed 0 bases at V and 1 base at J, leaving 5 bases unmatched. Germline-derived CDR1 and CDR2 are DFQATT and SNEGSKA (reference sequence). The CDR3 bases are TGCAGTGCTAGAGACCCCGGACAGGGTTCCTACAATGAGCAGTTCTTC. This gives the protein CSARDPGQGSYNEQFF.